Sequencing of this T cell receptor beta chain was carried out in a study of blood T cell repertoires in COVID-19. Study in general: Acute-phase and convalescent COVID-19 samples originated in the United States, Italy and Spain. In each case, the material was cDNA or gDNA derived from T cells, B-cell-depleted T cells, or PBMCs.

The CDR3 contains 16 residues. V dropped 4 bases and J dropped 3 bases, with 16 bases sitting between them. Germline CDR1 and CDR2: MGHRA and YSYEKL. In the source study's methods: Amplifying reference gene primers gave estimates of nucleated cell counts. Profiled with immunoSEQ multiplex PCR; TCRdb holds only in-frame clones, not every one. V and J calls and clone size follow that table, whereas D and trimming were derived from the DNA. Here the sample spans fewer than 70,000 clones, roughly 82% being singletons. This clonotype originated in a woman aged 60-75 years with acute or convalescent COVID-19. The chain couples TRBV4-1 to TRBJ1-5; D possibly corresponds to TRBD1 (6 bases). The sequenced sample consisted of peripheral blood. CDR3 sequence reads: CASSPGQQESNQPQHF. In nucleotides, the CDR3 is TGCGCCAGCAGCCCAGGACAGCAGGAGTCCAATCAGCCCCAGCATTTT.